This is a list of T cell receptor beta chains from one sample in a study of blood T cell repertoires in COVID-19. Using immunoSEQ multiplex PCR, the repertoire was profiled, and TCRdb retains in-frame clones only, with some absent. The sample shows tens of thousands of clones, approximately 88% of them seen only once. Sequencing used peripheral blood. The origin of the receptors is a human donor in a cohort sampled during active COVID-19. Each CDR3 is given with its conserved first and last residue. A D gene is named only where the DNA matches it firmly. Only part of the rows carry a size: once, few, many, or a class if the clone is expanded.

j_call	v_call	clone_size	d_call	cdr3_nt	cdr3_aa
TRBJ2-3	TRBV5-4	NA	TRBD2	TGTGCCAGCAGCTCACGAGCGGGGGCCGTGAGCACAGATACGCAGTATTTT	CASSSRAGAVSTDTQYF
TRBJ2-3	TRBV7-3	NA	TRBD2	TGTGCCAGCAGCCAACCGCTGGCGGGAGGGCCAGATACGCAGTATTTT	CASSQPLAGGPDTQYF
TRBJ1-1	TRBV27	NA	NA	TGTGCCAGCAGTTTATTGGTCGGCAGGGGCCCGATCGGGACTGAAGCTTTCTTT	CASSLLVGRGPIGTEAFF
TRBJ2-3	TRBV4-2	NA	NA	TGTGCCAGCAGCCAAGGTTCTAGCGTGATGGGGACAGATACGCAGTATTTT	CASSQGSSVMGTDTQYF
TRBJ2-4	TRBV2	NA	NA	TGTGCCAGCAGCGTGGGACTAGCCAAAAACATTCAGTACTTC	CASSVGLAKNIQYF
TRBJ2-1	TRBV23-1	few	NA	TGCGCCAGCACCCTTAAACAGCACAATGAGCAGTTCTTC	CASTLKQHNEQFF
TRBJ1-1	TRBV6-6	few	TRBD1	TGTGCCAGCGTCGATAGGAAGGGGGCGGCAACTGAAGCTTTCTTT	CASVDRKGAATEAFF
TRBJ1-2	TRBV4-1	NA	NA	TGCGCCAGCAGCCAAGATCCGGCCACGAGGTATGGCTACACCTTC	CASSQDPATRYGYTF
TRBJ1-2	TRBV4-3	NA	TRBD1	TGCGCCAGCAGCCAAGGACAGGGGGCGCAGGGCTATGGCTACACCTTC	CASSQGQGAQGYGYTF
TRBJ2-7	TRBV7-2	NA	TRBD1	TGTGCCAGCAGCTTAGCGCCGGGACAGGGGGTCGAGCAGTACTTC	CASSLAPGQGVEQYF
TRBJ2-7	TRBV19	NA	TRBD2	TGTGCCAGTAGTGCGAGACTAGCGGGGGGGCTGGACGAGCAGTACTTC	CASSARLAGGLDEQYF
TRBJ1-6	TRBV6-5	few	NA	TGTGCCAGCAGCCAGTACAATTCACCCCTCCACTTT	CASSQYNSPLHF
TRBJ1-1	TRBV5-1	NA	NA	TGCGCCAGCCAAGACAGTCTGAACACTGAAGCTTTCTTT	CASQDSLNTEAFF
TRBJ1-5	TRBV20-1	once	TRBD1	TGCAGTGCTAGTGAGGGACAGGGGGTTTTCTCTCAGCCCCAGCATTTT	CSASEGQGVFSQPQHF
TRBJ2-2	TRBV29-1	NA	NA	TGCAGCGGCGGGGCAGCGGGCGGGGAGCTGTTTTTT	CSGGAAGGELFF
TRBJ2-3	TRBV7-2	NA	TRBD2	TGTGCCAGCAGCTTTCGAAGAGCGGGGCGCACAGATACGCAGTATTTT	CASSFRRAGRTDTQYF
TRBJ1-1	TRBV4-2	medium-sized	NA	TGTGCCAGCAGCCGGCTACCGGGGGAGGAGGACACTGAAGCTTTCTTT	CASSRLPGEEDTEAFF
TRBJ1-2	TRBV18	NA	TRBD1	TGTGCCAGCTCACTTCCGGGACAGGGGGACTATGGCTACACCTTC	CASSLPGQGDYGYTF
TRBJ2-2	TRBV21-1	once	NA	TGTGCCAGAGGGGGTTCTACCGCCGGGGAGCTGTTTTTT	CARGGSTAGELFF
TRBJ1-1	TRBV6-5	NA	TRBD1	TGTGCCAGCAGAGCACAGGGGGGGGTTGATACTGAAGCTTTCTTT	CASRAQGGVDTEAFF
TRBJ2-4	TRBV29-1	NA	NA	TGCAGCGTGAAACAGGGTATCCACATTCAGTACTTC	CSVKQGIHIQYF
TRBJ2-1	TRBV7-3	NA	TRBD2	TGTGCCACCGGGAGGGCAACCTACAATGAGCAGTTCTTC	CATGRATYNEQFF
TRBJ2-3	TRBV5-1	NA	NA	TGCGCCAGCAGCCTCGGACTAAGCACAGATACGCAGTATTTT	CASSLGLSTDTQYF
TRBJ1-1	TRBV6-5	few	NA	TGTGCCAGCAGCCTACAGGGACCCATGAACACTGAAGCTTTCTTT	CASSLQGPMNTEAFF
TRBJ2-2	TRBV9	NA	TRBD1	TGTGCCAGCACCGAGAGGGACAGGGGGTCAGACACCGGGGAGCTGTTTTTT	CASTERDRGSDTGELFF
TRBJ2-7	TRBV7-2	NA	TRBD2	TGTGCCAGCAGCTTGGGGGGGACCGGCCTTTACGAGCAGTACTTC	CASSLGGTGLYEQYF